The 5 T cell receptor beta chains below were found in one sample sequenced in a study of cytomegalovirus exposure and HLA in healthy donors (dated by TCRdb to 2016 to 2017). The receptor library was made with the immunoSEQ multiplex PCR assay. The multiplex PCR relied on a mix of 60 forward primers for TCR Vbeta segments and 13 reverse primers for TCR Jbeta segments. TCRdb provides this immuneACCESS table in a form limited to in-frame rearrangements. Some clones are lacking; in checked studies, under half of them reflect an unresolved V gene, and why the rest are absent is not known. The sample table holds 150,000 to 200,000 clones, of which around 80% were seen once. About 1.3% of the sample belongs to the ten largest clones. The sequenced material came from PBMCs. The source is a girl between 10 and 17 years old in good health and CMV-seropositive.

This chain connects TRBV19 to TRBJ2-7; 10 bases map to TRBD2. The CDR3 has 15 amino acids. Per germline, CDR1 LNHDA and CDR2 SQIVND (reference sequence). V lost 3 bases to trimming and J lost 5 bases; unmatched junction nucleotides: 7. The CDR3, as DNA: TGTGCCAGTAGTATCTGGGCTAGCGGGAGAAACGAGCAGTACTTC. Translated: CASSIWASGRNEQYF.

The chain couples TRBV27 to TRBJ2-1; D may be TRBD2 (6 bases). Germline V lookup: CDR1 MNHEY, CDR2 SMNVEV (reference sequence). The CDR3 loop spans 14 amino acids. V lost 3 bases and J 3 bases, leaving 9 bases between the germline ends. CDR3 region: CASSFGTYYNEQFF. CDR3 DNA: TGTGCCAGCAGTTTCGGGACTTACTACAATGAGCAGTTCTTC.

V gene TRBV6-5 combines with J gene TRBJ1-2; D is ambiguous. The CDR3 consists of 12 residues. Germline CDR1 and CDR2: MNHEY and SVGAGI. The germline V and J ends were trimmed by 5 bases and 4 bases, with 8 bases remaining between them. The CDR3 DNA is TGTGCCAGCAGTCCTAACCGCTATGGCTACACCTTC. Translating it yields CASSPNRYGYTF.

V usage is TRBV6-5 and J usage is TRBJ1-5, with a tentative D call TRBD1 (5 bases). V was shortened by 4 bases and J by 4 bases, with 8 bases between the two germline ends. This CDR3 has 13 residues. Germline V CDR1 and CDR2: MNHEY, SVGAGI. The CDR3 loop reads CASSSKGNQPQHF. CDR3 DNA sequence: TGTGCCAGCAGTTCGAAGGGGAATCAGCCCCAGCATTTT.

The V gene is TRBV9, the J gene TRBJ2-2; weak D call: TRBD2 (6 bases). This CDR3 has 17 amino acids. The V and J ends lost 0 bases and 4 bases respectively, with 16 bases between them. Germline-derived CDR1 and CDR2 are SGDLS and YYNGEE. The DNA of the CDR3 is TGTGCCAGCAGCGTAGACGGAGGGAGTCGTTTCACCGGGGAGCTGTTTTTT. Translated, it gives CASSVDGGSRFTGELFF.